This T cell receptor (beta chain) comes out of a study of T cell changes during pregnancy in multiple sclerosis. Profiling relied on immunoSEQ multiplex PCR, and the TCRdb table lists in-frame clones only, not all of them. The sample yields around 70,000 clones, 90% to 95% seen once. Per the germline V gene, CDR1 is ENHRY and CDR2 is SYGVKD. With V trimmed by 6 bases and J by 5 bases, 5 bases remained unmatched. The CDR3 runs 14 residues. The chain links TRBV10-3 to TRBJ1-5, with 9 bases lining up with TRBD1. This specimen consisted of peripheral blood, obtained in the second trimester of pregnancy. This clonotype was sampled from a female donor in good health, enrolled as a control in a pregnancy study. The CDR3 loop reads CAISRDRVYQPQHF. CDR3 sequence (DNA): TGTGCCATCAGCCGGGACAGGGTCTATCAGCCCCAGCATTTT.